This TCR beta chain was sequenced for a study of cytomegalovirus exposure and HLA in healthy donors. Notes on the study in general: A link between a missense DCLRE1C variant and TCR beta V- and J-gene trimming emerged from a later analysis. The productive fraction for most TCR beta V segments was about 90% or about 30% in an earlier analysis. In a later analysis, donors in an Asian-associated ancestry cluster reportedly had fewer N-insertions in productive TCRs than the cohort mean.

The primer mix had 60 Vbeta and 13 Jbeta primers. Only in-frame clones appear in the TCRdb table, and some are missing; sequencing was by immunoSEQ multiplex PCR. The repertoire holds about 160,000 clones, with 70% to 85% as singletons. In regard to this clone: The antigen remains unidentified.

The germline V gene has CDR1 MNHEY and CDR2 SMNVEV (reference sequence). V was shortened by 6 bases and J by 8 bases, with 17 bases between the two germline ends. The CDR3 loop spans 14 amino acids. The sequencing sample was made of PBMCs. This receptor was taken from a man between 50 and 59 years old in good health and CMV-seropositive. The rearrangement links TRBV27 to TRBJ2-4; possibly TRBD2 for D (6 bases). The CDR3 spells CASSPGLQRDIQYF. CDR3 DNA: TGTGCCAGCAGCCCGGGACTCCAGAGGGACATTCAGTACTTC.